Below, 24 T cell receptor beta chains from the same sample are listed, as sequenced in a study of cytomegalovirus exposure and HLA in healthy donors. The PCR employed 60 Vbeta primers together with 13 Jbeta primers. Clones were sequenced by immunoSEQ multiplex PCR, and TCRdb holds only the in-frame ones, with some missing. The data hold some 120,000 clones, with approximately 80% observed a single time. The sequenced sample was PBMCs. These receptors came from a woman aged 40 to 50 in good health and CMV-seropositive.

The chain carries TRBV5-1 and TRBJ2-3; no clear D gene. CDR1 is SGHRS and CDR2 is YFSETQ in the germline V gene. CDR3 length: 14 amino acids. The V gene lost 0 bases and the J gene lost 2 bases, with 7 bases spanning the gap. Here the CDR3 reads CASSLGRYTDTQYF. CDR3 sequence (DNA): TGCGCCAGCAGCTTGGGTCGGTACACAGATACGCAGTATTTT.

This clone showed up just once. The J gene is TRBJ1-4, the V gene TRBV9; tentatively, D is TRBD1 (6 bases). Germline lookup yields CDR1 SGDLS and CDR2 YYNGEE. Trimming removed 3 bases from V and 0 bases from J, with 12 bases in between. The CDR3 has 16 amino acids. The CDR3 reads CASSEQGIATNEKLFF. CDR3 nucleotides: TGTGCCAGCAGCGAGCAGGGGATTGCAACTAATGAAAAACTGTTTTTT. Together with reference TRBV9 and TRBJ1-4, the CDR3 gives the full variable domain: DSGVTQTPKHLITATGQRVTLRCSPRSGDLSVYWYQQSLDQGLQFLIQYYNGEERAKGNILERFSAQQFPDLHSELNLSSLELGDSALYFCASSEQGIATNEKLFFGSGTQLSVL.

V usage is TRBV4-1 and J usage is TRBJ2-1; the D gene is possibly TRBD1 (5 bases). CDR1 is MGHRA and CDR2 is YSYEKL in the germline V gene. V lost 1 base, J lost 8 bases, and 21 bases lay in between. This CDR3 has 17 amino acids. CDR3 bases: TGCGCCAGCAGCCAAGCGGGTAAAACAGGTCTTGGGGATGAGCAGTTCTTC. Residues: CASSQAGKTGLGDEQFF.

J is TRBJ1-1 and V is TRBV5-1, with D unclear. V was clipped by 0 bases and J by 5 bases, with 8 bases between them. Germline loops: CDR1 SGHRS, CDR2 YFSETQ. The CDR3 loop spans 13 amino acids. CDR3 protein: CASSLARQTEAFF. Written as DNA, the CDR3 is TGCGCCAGCAGCTTGGCCAGGCAGACTGAAGCTTTCTTT. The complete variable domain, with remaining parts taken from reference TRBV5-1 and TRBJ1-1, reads KAGVTQTPRYLIKTRGQQVTLSCSPISGHRSVSWYQQTPGQGLQFLFEYFSETQRNKGNFPGRFSGRQFSNSRSEMNVSTLELGDSALYLCASSLARQTEAFFGQGTRLTVV.

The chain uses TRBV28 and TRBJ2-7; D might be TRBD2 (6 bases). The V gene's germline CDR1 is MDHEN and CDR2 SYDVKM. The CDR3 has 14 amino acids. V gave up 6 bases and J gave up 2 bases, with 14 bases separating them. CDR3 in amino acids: CASSSGGGPYEQYF. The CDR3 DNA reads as TGTGCCAGCAGCTCCGGGGGAGGCCCCTACGAGCAGTACTTC.

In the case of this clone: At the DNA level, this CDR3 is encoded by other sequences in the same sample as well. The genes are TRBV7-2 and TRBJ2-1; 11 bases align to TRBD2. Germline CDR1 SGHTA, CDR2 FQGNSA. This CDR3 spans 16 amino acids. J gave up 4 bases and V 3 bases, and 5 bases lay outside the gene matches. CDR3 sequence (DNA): TGTGCCAGCAGCTTCTGGGCTAGCGGGGGGTACAATGAGCAGTTCTTC. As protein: CASSFWASGGYNEQFF.

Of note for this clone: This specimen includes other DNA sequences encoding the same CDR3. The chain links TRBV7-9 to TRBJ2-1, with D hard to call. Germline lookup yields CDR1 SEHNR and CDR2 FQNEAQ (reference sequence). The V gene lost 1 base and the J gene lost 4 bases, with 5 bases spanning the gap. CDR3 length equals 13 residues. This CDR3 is CASSLGLYNEQFF. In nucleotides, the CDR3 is TGTGCCAGCAGCTTAGGTCTGTACAATGAGCAGTTCTTC.

CDR3 nucleotides: TGTGCCAGCAGCGTAGATCTAAGCTCCTACGAGCAGTACTTC. As protein: CASSVDLSSYEQYF. The V gene is TRBV9, the J gene TRBJ2-7, with D unclear. Germline lookup yields CDR1 SGDLS and CDR2 YYNGEE. The CDR3 runs 14 residues. V was pared by 0 bases and J by 0 bases, with 7 bases between.

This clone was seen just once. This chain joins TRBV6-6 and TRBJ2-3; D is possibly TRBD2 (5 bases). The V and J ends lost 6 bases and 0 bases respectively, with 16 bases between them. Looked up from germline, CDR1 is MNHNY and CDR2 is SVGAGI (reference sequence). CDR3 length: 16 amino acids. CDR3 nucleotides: TGTGCCAGCAGCCGGGGTTTCGGTCATAGCACAGATACGCAGTATTTT. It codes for CASSRGFGHSTDTQYF.

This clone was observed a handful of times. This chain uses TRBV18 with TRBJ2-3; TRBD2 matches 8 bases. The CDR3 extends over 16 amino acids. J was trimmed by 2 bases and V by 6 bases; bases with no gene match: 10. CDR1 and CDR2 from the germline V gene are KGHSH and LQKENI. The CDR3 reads CASSPGSGGFTDTQYF. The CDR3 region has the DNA TGTGCCAGCTCCCCTGGAAGCGGGGGTTTCACAGATACGCAGTATTTT.

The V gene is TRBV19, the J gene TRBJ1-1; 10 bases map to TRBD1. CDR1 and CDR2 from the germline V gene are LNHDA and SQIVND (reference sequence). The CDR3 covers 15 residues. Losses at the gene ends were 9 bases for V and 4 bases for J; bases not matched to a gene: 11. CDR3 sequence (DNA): TGTGCCAGCCTCAGGGACAGGGGAGGAAGCACTGAAGCTTTCTTT. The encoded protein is CASLRDRGGSTEAFF.

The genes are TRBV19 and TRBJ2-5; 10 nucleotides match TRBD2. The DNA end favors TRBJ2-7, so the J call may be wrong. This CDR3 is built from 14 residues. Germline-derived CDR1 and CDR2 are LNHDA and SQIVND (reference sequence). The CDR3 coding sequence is TGTGCCAGTTCACTAGCGGGAAACTCCTACGAGCAGTACTTC. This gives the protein CASSLAGNSYEQYF.

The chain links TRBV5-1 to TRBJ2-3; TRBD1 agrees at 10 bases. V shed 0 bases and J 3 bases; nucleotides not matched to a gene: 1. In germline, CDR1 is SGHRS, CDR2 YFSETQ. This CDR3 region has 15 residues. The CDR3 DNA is TGCGCCAGCAGCTTGGCGGGACAGGGGACAGATACGCAGTATTTT. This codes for CASSLAGQGTDTQYF.

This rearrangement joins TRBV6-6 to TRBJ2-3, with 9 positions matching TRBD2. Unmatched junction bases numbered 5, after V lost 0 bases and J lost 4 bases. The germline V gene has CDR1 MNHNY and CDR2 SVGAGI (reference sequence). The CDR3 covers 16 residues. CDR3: CASSYSGGRGADTQYF. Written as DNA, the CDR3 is TGTGCCAGCAGTTACTCGGGCGGGAGGGGGGCAGATACGCAGTATTTT.

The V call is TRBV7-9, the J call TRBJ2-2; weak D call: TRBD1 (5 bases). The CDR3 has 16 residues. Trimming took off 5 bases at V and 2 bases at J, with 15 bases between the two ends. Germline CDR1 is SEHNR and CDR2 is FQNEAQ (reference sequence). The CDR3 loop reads CASSPREWANTGELFF. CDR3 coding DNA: TGTGCCAGCAGCCCCAGGGAATGGGCTAACACCGGGGAGCTGTTTTTT. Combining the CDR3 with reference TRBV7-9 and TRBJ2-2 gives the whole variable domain DTGVSQNPRHKITKRGQNVTFRCDPISEHNRLYWYRQTLGQGPEFLTYFQNEAQLEKSRLLSDRFSAERPKGSFSTLEIQRTEQGDSAMYLCASSPREWANTGELFFGEGSRLTVL.

CDR3 sequence: CASSSQETQYF. CDR3 DNA sequence: TGTGCCAGCAGTTCTCAAGAGACCCAGTACTTC. The rearrangement joins TRBV5-6 to TRBJ2-5; D not certain. Germline V lookup: CDR1 SGHDT, CDR2 YYEEEE. The CDR3 length is 11 residues. Trimming shortened V by 5 bases and J by 2 bases, and 4 bases separated the two germline ends.

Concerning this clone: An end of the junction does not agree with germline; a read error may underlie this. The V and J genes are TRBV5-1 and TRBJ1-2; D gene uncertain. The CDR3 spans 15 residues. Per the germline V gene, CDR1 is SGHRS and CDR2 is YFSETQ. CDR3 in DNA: TGCGCCAGCAACTTGGCGTCAGGCTCTAACTATGGCTACACCTTC. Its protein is CASNLASGSNYGYTF. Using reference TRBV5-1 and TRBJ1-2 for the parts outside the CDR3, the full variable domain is KAGVTQTPRYLIKTRGQQVTLSCSPISGHRSVSWYQQTPGQGLQFLFEYFSETQRNKGNFPGRFSGRQFSNSRSEMNVSTLELGDSALYLCASNLASGSNYGYTFGSGTRLTVV.

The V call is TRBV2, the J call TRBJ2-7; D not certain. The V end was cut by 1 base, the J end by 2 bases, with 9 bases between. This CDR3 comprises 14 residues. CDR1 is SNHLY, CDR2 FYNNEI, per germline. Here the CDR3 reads CASSEGSQAYEQYF. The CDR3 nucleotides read TGTGCCAGCAGTGAAGGAAGCCAAGCCTACGAGCAGTACTTC. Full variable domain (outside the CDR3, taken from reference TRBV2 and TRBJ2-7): EPEVTQTPSHQVTQMGQEVILRCVPISNHLYFYWYRQILGQKVEFLVSFYNNEISEKSEIFDDQFSVERPDGSNFTLKIRSTKLEDSAMYFCASSEGSQAYEQYFGPGTRLTVT.

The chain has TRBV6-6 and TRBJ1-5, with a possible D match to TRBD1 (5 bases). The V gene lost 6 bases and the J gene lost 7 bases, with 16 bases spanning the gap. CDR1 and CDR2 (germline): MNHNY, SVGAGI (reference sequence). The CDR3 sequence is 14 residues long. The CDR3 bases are TGTGCCAGCAGCCCCAGGGATCTTGAACAGCCCCAGCATTTT. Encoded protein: CASSPRDLEQPQHF.

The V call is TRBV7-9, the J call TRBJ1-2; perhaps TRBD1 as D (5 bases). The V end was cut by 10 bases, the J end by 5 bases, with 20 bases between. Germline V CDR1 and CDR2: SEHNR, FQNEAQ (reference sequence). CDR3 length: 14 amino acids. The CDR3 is CATVEGQGRYGYTF. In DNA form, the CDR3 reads TGTGCCACCGTGGAGGGGCAGGGAAGGTATGGCTACACCTTC.

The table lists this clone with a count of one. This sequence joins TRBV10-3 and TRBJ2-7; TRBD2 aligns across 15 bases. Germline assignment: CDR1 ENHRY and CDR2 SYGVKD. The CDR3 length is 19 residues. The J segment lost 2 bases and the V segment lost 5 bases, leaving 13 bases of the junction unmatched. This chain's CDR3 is CAISSLTGTSGRTAYEQYF. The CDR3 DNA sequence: TGTGCCATCAGTTCTTTAACAGGGACTAGCGGGAGGACCGCCTACGAGCAGTACTTC.

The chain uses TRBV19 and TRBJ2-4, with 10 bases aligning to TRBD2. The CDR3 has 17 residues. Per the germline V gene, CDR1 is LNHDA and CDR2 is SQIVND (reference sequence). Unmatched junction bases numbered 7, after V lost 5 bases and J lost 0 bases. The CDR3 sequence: CASSSAGGRGAKNIQYF. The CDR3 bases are TGTGCCAGTAGTTCAGCGGGAGGGCGAGGAGCCAAAAACATTCAGTACTTC.

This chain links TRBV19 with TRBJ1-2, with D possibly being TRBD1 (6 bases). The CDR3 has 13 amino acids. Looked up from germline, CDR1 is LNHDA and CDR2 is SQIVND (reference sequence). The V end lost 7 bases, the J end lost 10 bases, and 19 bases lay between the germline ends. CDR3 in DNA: TGTGCCAGTAATGCAGGGGTCGGAGGCGACTACACCTTC. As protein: CASNAGVGGDYTF.

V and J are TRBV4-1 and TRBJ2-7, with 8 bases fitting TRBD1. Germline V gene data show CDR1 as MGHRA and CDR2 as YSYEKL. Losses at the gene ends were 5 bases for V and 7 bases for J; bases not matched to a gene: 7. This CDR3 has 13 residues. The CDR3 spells CASSSQDRDEQYF. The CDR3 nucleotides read TGCGCCAGCAGCAGCCAGGACAGGGATGAGCAGTACTTC.